The 24 T cell receptor beta chains below all came from one sample that was sequenced in a study of a mutant IDH1 vaccine in newly diagnosed glioma. Profiled with immunoSEQ multiplex PCR; TCRdb holds only in-frame clones, not every one. This sample carries approximately 100,000 clones, under 90% of them seen once, and the ten largest clones take 0.75% to 0.95%. These receptors' antigens are unknown. The time point here: week 47, end of study. Every vaccination contained 300 ug of the mutant IDH1 20-mer peptide and was paired with topical imiquimod. Sequenced material: PBMCs, taken from a glioma patient whose treatment included an IDH1 peptide vaccine. The receptors were sampled from a woman between 50 and 59 years old with glioma.

The chain joins TRBV28 to TRBJ2-1, with D perhaps TRBD2 (6 bases). The V gene lost 3 bases and the J gene lost 4 bases, with 16 bases spanning the gap. CDR1 and CDR2 (germline): MDHEN, SYDVKM. The CDR3 is made up of 16 amino acids. CDR3: CASSFSVGGWYNEQFF. CDR3 sequence (DNA): TGTGCCAGCAGTTTCTCGGTGGGAGGCTGGTACAATGAGCAGTTCTTC.

The chain has TRBV6-1 and TRBJ2-2; a weak D match, TRBD1 (7 bases). This CDR3 has 16 residues. CDR1 MNHNS and CDR2 SASEGT come from the germline V gene. Trimming shortened V by 3 bases and J by 7 bases, and 18 bases separated the two germline ends. CDR3 in amino acids: CASSDDRAGLRGELFF. DNA of the CDR3: TGTGCCAGCAGTGATGACAGGGCGGGATTGCGCGGGGAGCTGTTTTTT.

V usage is TRBV7-8 and J usage is TRBJ1-3, with unresolved D. Germline-derived CDR1 and CDR2 are SGHVS and FQNEAQ. V lost 3 bases and J 4 bases, leaving 7 bases between the germline ends. The CDR3 runs to 13 residues. The CDR3 DNA follows: TGTGCCAGCAGCTTGGTATCCGGAAACACCATATATTTT. Its protein product is CASSLVSGNTIYF.

The chain recombines TRBV28 with TRBJ1-4; D might be TRBD1 (5 bases). The V and J ends lost 1 base and 3 bases respectively, with 12 bases between them. CDR3 length equals 16 residues. Germline CDR1 and CDR2: MDHEN and SYDVKM. The CDR3 DNA sequence: TGTGCCAGCAGTTTATACGGAGGGGTGGCTAATGAAAAACTGTTTTTT. Amino acid sequence: CASSLYGGVANEKLFF.

The rearrangement uses TRBV18 and TRBJ2-5; TRBD1 aligns across 7 bases. The CDR3 spans 15 residues. Unmatched junction bases numbered 8, after V lost 2 bases and J lost 5 bases. Per the germline V gene, CDR1 is KGHSH and CDR2 is LQKENI. The CDR3 reads CASSPEQGPGETQYF. The CDR3 region has the DNA TGTGCCAGCTCACCAGAACAGGGGCCCGGGGAGACCCAGTACTTC.

J is TRBJ2-5 and V is TRBV7-9, with 7 bases identical to TRBD2. Germline-derived CDR1 and CDR2 are SEHNR and FQNEAQ (reference sequence). The CDR3 totals 16 residues. The V and J ends lost 1 base and 1 base, in that order; junction bases with no gene match: 6. The CDR3: CASSLGLAATQETQYF. The CDR3 DNA follows: TGTGCCAGCAGCTTAGGGCTAGCGGCGACCCAAGAGACCCAGTACTTC. The full variable domain, with the rest looked up from reference TRBV7-9 and TRBJ2-5, is DTGVSQNPRHKITKRGQNVTFRCDPISEHNRLYWYRQTLGQGPEFLTYFQNEAQLEKSRLLSDRFSAERPKGSFSTLEIQRTEQGDSAMYLCASSLGLAATQETQYFGPGTRLLVL.

The rearrangement links TRBV9 to TRBJ2-5, with a tentative D call TRBD2 (6 bases). The CDR3 is 17 residues long. Germline CDR1 reads SGDLS; CDR2 reads YYNGEE. With 2 bases removed from V and 4 bases from J, the gap between germline ends came to 21 bases. CDR3 DNA sequence: TGTGCCAGCAGCGTGGGCCCGGGCGCTGCCGGGGGAGAGACCCAGTACTTC. Translated, it gives CASSVGPGAAGGETQYF.

The rearrangement joins TRBV13 to TRBJ1-5; D might be TRBD1 (5 bases). V was cut by 2 bases and J by 4 bases, with 9 bases left in between. The CDR3 sequence is 14 residues long. The V gene's germline CDR1 is PRHDT and CDR2 FYEKMQ (reference sequence). In DNA, the CDR3 is TGTGCCAGCAGCTTAAATCGGGGGAATCAGCCCCAGCATTTT. Protein: CASSLNRGNQPQHF.

Concerning this clone itself: At one of its ends the junction is not consistent with the germline gene, which may arise from a read error. V is TRBV7-7 and J is TRBJ2-2, with TRBD1 identical over 7 bases. This CDR3 is built from 16 residues. Looked up from germline, CDR1 is SSHAT and CDR2 is FNYEAQ (reference sequence). CDR3: CASSLRTGEYSGELFF. The CDR3 DNA follows: TGTGCTAGCAGCTTAAGAACAGGGGAGTATAGCGGGGAGCTGTTTTTT.

The chain recombines TRBV5-1 with TRBJ2-5; TRBD1 aligns across 8 bases. V shed 4 bases, J shed 4 bases, and the junction held 6 bases outside the gene matches. The CDR3 length is 14 residues. Germline V gene lookup returns CDR1 SGHRS and CDR2 YFSETQ. The CDR3 nucleotides are TGCGCCAGCAGCCCGGACAGGGCGGTAGAGACCCAGTACTTC. It encodes CASSPDRAVETQYF.

CDR3 bases: TGCGCCAGCAGCCTATGGGGCCAAAATGAGCAGTTCTTC. Protein product: CASSLWGQNEQFF. The chain joins TRBV5-1 to TRBJ2-1; TRBD1 might be the D (5 bases). The germline V gene has CDR1 SGHRS and CDR2 YFSETQ. Trimming left V 4 bases short and J 7 bases short, with 12 bases between. CDR3 length: 13 residues.

The V gene is TRBV7-2, the J gene TRBJ2-7; D not resolved. V lost 1 base and J 5 bases, leaving 9 bases between the germline ends. The CDR3 covers 13 residues. Germline V lookup: CDR1 SGHTA, CDR2 FQGNSA. The chain's CDR3 is CASSLDLYDEQYF. The CDR3, as DNA: TGTGCCAGCAGCTTAGATCTGTATGACGAGCAGTACTTC.

The V gene is TRBV6-1, the J gene TRBJ1-1; TRBD1 matches at 8 bases. V was pared by 7 bases and J by 1 base, with 5 bases of the junction left unmatched. This CDR3 is 14 amino acids long. Germline-derived CDR1 and CDR2 are MNHNS and SASEGT. The CDR3 is CASNLDRANTEAFF. The DNA of the CDR3 is TGTGCCAGCAATCTGGACAGGGCGAACACTGAAGCTTTCTTT.

This clone was seen a handful of times. The rearrangement joins TRBV30 to TRBJ1-1, with TRBD1 as a possible D gene (6 bases). Germline loops: CDR1 GTSNPN, CDR2 SVGIG (reference sequence). Trimming took 4 bases from V and 2 from J, leaving 11 bases between them. This CDR3 comprises 13 residues. CDR3 residues: CAWMFRGNTEAFF. The DNA for the CDR3 is TGTGCCTGGATGTTCAGGGGTAACACTGAAGCTTTCTTT.

The chain joins TRBV11-2 to TRBJ2-5; 8 bases fit TRBD1. Looked up from germline, CDR1 is SGHAT and CDR2 is FQNNGV. This CDR3 has 16 residues. With V trimmed by 4 bases and J by 5 bases, 12 bases remained unmatched. The CDR3 bases are TGTGCCAGCAGCTCTCCTAGGAGCAGGGGGCTGGAGACCCAGTACTTC. Translated, it gives CASSSPRSRGLETQYF.

The J gene is TRBJ2-7, the V gene TRBV6-1; a possible D gene is TRBD2 (5 bases). Trimming removed 7 bases from V and 4 bases from J, with 14 bases in between. Germline V lookup: CDR1 MNHNS, CDR2 SASEGT. This CDR3 region has 13 residues. Written as DNA, the CDR3 is TGTGCCAGCACCAGCGGCATCCAGTACGAGCAGTACTTC. Translating gives CASTSGIQYEQYF.

The table lists this clone with a count of one. The rearrangement uses TRBV5-1 and TRBJ1-6; TRBD1 matches 7 bases. Per the germline V gene, CDR1 is SGHRS and CDR2 is YFSETQ. Unmatched junction bases numbered 8, after V lost 2 bases and J lost 9 bases. This CDR3 contains 15 residues. The CDR3 DNA sequence: TGCGCCAGCAGCTTCGCCGGGACAGAATCTTCACCCCTCCACTTT. It codes for CASSFAGTESSPLHF. The variable domain in full, with the rest retrieved from reference TRBV5-1 and TRBJ1-6, is KAGVTQTPRYLIKTRGQQVTLSCSPISGHRSVSWYQQTPGQGLQFLFEYFSETQRNKGNFPGRFSGRQFSNSRSEMNVSTLELGDSALYLCASSFAGTESSPLHFGNGTRLTVT.

The chain uses TRBV5-1 and TRBJ1-1; D is perhaps TRBD1 (5 bases). The CDR3 spans 15 residues. In germline, CDR1 is SGHRS, CDR2 YFSETQ. V lost 2 bases to trimming and J lost 7 bases, with 18 bases between them. CDR3 residues: CASSFTGPTYGEAFF. CDR3 sequence (DNA): TGCGCCAGCAGCTTCACGGGACCGACGTACGGTGAAGCTTTCTTT.

V and J are TRBV15 and TRBJ2-7, with 10 bases that match TRBD1. V dropped 3 bases and J dropped 2; count of bases not matched to a gene: 4. Per the germline V gene, CDR1 is LNHNV and CDR2 is YYDKDF (reference sequence). The CDR3 has 15 residues. The CDR3 DNA reads TGTGCCACCAGCAGCCCCGGGACAGGGGCCTACGAGCAGTACTTC. This gives the protein CATSSPGTGAYEQYF.

The J gene is TRBJ2-3, the V gene TRBV28, with 9 bases identical to TRBD2. The CDR3 runs 16 residues. CDR1 MDHEN and CDR2 SYDVKM come from the germline V gene. The V segment lost 5 bases and the J segment 6 bases; nucleotides outside the gene matches: 12. CDR3 residues: CASSPGLAQNVDTQYF. The CDR3 DNA is TGTGCCAGCAGTCCAGGACTAGCGCAAAACGTCGATACGCAGTATTTT.

The chain couples TRBV7-9 to TRBJ2-6; tentatively, D is TRBD1 or TRBD2 (7 bases each). The CDR3 is made up of 15 amino acids. Germline CDR1 is SEHNR and CDR2 is FQNEAQ (reference sequence). The DNA for the CDR3 is TGTGCTGGGAGGGAGGGGGCGGCTGGGGCCAACGTCCTGACTTTC. Protein: CAGREGAAGANVLTF.

The V call is TRBV18, the J call TRBJ2-3, with a tentative D call TRBD1 (7 bases). Germline CDR1 and CDR2: KGHSH and LQKENI. The V end was cut by 0 bases, the J end by 2 bases, with 12 bases between. The CDR3 is 16 amino acids. The CDR3 loop is CASSPPRRGHTDTQYF. Here the CDR3 DNA reads TGTGCCAGCTCACCACCCAGGAGGGGGCACACAGATACGCAGTATTTT.

The genes are TRBV5-4 and TRBJ2-6, with 8 bases that match TRBD1. CDR1 and CDR2 (germline): SGHNT, YYREEE (reference sequence). The CDR3 is 16 amino acids. With V trimmed by 2 bases and J by 1 base, 2 bases remained unmatched. The CDR3 protein is CASSFGQGSGANVLTF. CDR3 nucleotide sequence: TGTGCCAGCAGCTTTGGACAGGGATCTGGGGCCAACGTCCTGACTTTC.

J is TRBJ1-4 and V is TRBV2; D gene ambiguous. Trimming removed 3 bases at V and 4 bases at J, with 9 bases between. The CDR3 contains 14 residues. Germline CDR1 and CDR2: SNHLY and FYNNEI. Here the CDR3 DNA reads TGTGCCAGCAGTGAGGGCAGAATTAATGAAAAACTGTTTTTT. Its protein is CASSEGRINEKLFF. The variable domain in full, completed from reference TRBV2 and TRBJ1-4, reads EPEVTQTPSHQVTQMGQEVILRCVPISNHLYFYWYRQILGQKVEFLVSFYNNEISEKSEIFDDQFSVERPDGSNFTLKIRSTKLEDSAMYFCASSEGRINEKLFFGSGTQLSVL.